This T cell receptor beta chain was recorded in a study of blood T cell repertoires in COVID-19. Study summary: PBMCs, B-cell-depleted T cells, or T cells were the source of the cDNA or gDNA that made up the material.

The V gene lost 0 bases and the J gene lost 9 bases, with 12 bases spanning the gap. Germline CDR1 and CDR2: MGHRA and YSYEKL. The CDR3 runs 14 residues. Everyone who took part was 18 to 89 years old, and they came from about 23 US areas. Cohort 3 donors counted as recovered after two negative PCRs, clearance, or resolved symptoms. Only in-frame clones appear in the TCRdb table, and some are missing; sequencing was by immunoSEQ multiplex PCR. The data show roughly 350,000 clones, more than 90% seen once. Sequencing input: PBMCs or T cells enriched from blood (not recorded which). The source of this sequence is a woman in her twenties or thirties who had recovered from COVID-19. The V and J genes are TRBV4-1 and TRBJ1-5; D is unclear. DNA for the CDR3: TGCGCCAGCAGCCAAGATTCATCCGGTCGGCCCCAGCATTTT. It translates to CASSQDSSGRPQHF.